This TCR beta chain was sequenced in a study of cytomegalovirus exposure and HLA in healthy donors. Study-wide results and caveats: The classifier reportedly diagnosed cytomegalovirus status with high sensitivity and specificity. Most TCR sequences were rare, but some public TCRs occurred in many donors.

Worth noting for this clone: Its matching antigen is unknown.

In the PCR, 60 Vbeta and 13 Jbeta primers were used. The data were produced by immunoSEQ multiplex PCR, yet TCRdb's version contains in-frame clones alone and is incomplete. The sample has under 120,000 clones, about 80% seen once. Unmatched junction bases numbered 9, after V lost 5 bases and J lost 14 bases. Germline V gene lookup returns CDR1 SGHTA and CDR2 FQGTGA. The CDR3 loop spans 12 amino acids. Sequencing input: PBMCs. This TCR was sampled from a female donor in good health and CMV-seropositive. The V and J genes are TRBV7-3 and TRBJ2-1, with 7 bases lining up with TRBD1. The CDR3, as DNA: TGTGCCAGCAGCCCTAAGGAACAGGGGAAGTTCTTC. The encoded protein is CASSPKEQGKFF.